One sample yielded the 7 T cell receptor beta chains listed below, sequenced in a study of human T cells and chemical hapten exposure. As for time point: patch test 3, about 24 weeks after DPC sensitization. The treatment: therapeutic diphenylcyclopropenone sensitization with weekly scalp DPC. TCRdb used MiXCR to reprocess the RACE reads, holding one entry per CDR3 protein. The sample has 95,000 to 150,000 distinct CDR3 sequences, roughly 12% seen once; the top ten hold under 2.5%. This material consisted of whole blood, taken in connection with sensitization to the hapten diphenylcyclopropenone (DPC). Source of these receptors: a woman in her forties or fifties with alopecia areata. Some clones in this sample may be carry-over from other donors' samples.

V and J are TRBV7-2 and TRBJ2-5, with D uncertain. The CDR3 is 14 amino acids. V dropped 1 base and J dropped 0 bases, with 6 bases sitting between them. Germline CDR1 reads SGHTA; CDR2 reads FQGNSA. CDR3 protein: CASSLGANQETQYF. The CDR3 nucleotides read TGTGCCAGCAGCTTAGGGGCGAACCAAGAGACCCAGTACTTC.

The chain links TRBV6-1 to TRBJ2-1; 9 bases map to TRBD2. The germline V gene encodes CDR1 MNHNS and CDR2 SASEGT. The CDR3 is made up of 15 amino acids. J was trimmed by 8 bases and V by 5 bases; bases with no gene match: 10. The CDR3 sequence is CASSTLSGGRDEQFF. The CDR3 DNA reads TGTGCCAGCAGTACCCTAAGCGGGGGGCGGGATGAGCAGTTCTTC.

In its sample, this clonotype was seen a few times. V gene TRBV28 combines with J gene TRBJ2-1; 8 bases agree with TRBD2. Trimming removed 7 bases from V and 0 bases from J; junction bases left unmatched: 5. CDR1 is MDHEN, CDR2 SYDVKM, per germline. This CDR3 region has 15 residues. CDR3 region: CASTGGGSSYNEQFF. DNA for the CDR3: TGTGCCAGCACGGGGGGGGGGAGCTCCTACAATGAGCAGTTCTTC.

As concerns this clonotype: The junction does not match germline at one end; this may be a read error. The V call is TRBV27, the J call TRBJ2-1; TRBD2 matches 10 bases. Germline lookup yields CDR1 MNHEY and CDR2 SMNVEV (reference sequence). There are 15 residues in the CDR3. CDR3 amino acids: CASSLTSGAYNELFF. Here the CDR3 DNA reads TGTGCCAGCAGTCTAACTAGCGGGGCCTACAATGAGCTGTTCTTC.

The gene calls are TRBV27 and TRBJ2-2, with D possibly being TRBD1 or TRBD2 (6 bases each). Germline-derived CDR1 and CDR2 are MNHEY and SMNVEV (reference sequence). There are 12 residues in the CDR3. V was shortened by 8 bases and J by 15 bases, with 19 bases between the two germline ends. The CDR3, as DNA: TGTGCCAGCTACGGGGGCGGACAGTTGATGTTTTTT. Translating gives CASYGGGQLMFF.

The count of this clonotype is one. The V call is TRBV20-1, the J call TRBJ2-5, with 7 positions matching TRBD2. This CDR3 has 16 residues. Per germline, CDR1 DFQATT and CDR2 SNEGSKA (reference sequence). The junction had 13 bases not matched to a gene; V was cut back by 3 bases and J by 3 bases. CDR3 sequence reads: CSARPLRGSREETQYF. CDR3 in DNA: TGCAGTGCTAGGCCCCTCCGCGGGAGTCGGGAAGAGACCCAGTACTTC.

The CDR3 reads CASTSDPNYGYTF. The DNA for the CDR3 is TGTGCCAGCACATCAGATCCTAACTATGGCTACACCTTC. This chain links TRBV2 with TRBJ1-2, with D uncertain. V was clipped by 7 bases and J by 0 bases, with 9 bases between them. This CDR3 is 13 amino acids long. Germline assignment: CDR1 SNHLY and CDR2 FYNNEI.